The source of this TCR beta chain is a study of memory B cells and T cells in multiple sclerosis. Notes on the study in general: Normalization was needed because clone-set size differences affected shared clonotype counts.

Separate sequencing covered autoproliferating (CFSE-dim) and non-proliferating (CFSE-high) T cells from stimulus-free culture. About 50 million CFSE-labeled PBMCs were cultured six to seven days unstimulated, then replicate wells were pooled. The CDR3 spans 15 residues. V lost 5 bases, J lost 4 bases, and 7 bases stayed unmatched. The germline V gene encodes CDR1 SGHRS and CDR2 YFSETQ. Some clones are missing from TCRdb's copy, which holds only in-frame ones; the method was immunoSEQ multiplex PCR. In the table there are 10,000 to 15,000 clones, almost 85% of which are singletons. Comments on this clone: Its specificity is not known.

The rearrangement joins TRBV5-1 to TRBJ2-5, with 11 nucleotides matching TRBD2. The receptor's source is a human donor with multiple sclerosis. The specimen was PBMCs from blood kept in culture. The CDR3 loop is CASRAVLAGGETQYF. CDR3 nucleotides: TGCGCCAGCAGGGCGGTGCTAGCGGGAGGAGAGACCCAGTACTTC.